This T cell receptor (beta chain) was captured by sequencing in a study of cytotoxic CD8 clonotypes in ibrutinib-treated CLL. Study context: Outcomes included some 25 partial and 2 complete responses; after median approximately 70 months, roughly 14 stayed remitted and 12 progressed.

V lost 5 bases and J lost 5; bases outside the gene matches: 9. The CDR3 contains 15 residues. CDR1 MNHEY and CDR2 SVGAGI come from the germline V gene. The intended depth for sequencing was 1 in 200,000 to 1 in 1 million T cells. Using immunoSEQ multiplex PCR, the repertoire was profiled, and TCRdb retains in-frame clones only, with some absent. Of 45,000 to 70,000 clones listed, approximately 60% are singletons. A word on this clone: What it binds is unknown.

Study-wide results and limits: Clonality increased with ibrutinib response but returned toward baseline at progression. Baseline clonality exceeded age-matched healthy donors and tracked circulating CD8+ T-cell counts.

The origin of this receptor is a human donor with chronic lymphocytic leukemia. The chain couples TRBV6-5 to TRBJ2-5; 9 positions match TRBD2. Material: PBMCs, obtained after 24 months of ibrutinib treatment. CDR3 DNA sequence: TGTGCCAGCAGTGGGGCGGGAGGGCCGGAGGAGACCCAGTACTTC. Translated, it gives CASSGAGGPEETQYF.